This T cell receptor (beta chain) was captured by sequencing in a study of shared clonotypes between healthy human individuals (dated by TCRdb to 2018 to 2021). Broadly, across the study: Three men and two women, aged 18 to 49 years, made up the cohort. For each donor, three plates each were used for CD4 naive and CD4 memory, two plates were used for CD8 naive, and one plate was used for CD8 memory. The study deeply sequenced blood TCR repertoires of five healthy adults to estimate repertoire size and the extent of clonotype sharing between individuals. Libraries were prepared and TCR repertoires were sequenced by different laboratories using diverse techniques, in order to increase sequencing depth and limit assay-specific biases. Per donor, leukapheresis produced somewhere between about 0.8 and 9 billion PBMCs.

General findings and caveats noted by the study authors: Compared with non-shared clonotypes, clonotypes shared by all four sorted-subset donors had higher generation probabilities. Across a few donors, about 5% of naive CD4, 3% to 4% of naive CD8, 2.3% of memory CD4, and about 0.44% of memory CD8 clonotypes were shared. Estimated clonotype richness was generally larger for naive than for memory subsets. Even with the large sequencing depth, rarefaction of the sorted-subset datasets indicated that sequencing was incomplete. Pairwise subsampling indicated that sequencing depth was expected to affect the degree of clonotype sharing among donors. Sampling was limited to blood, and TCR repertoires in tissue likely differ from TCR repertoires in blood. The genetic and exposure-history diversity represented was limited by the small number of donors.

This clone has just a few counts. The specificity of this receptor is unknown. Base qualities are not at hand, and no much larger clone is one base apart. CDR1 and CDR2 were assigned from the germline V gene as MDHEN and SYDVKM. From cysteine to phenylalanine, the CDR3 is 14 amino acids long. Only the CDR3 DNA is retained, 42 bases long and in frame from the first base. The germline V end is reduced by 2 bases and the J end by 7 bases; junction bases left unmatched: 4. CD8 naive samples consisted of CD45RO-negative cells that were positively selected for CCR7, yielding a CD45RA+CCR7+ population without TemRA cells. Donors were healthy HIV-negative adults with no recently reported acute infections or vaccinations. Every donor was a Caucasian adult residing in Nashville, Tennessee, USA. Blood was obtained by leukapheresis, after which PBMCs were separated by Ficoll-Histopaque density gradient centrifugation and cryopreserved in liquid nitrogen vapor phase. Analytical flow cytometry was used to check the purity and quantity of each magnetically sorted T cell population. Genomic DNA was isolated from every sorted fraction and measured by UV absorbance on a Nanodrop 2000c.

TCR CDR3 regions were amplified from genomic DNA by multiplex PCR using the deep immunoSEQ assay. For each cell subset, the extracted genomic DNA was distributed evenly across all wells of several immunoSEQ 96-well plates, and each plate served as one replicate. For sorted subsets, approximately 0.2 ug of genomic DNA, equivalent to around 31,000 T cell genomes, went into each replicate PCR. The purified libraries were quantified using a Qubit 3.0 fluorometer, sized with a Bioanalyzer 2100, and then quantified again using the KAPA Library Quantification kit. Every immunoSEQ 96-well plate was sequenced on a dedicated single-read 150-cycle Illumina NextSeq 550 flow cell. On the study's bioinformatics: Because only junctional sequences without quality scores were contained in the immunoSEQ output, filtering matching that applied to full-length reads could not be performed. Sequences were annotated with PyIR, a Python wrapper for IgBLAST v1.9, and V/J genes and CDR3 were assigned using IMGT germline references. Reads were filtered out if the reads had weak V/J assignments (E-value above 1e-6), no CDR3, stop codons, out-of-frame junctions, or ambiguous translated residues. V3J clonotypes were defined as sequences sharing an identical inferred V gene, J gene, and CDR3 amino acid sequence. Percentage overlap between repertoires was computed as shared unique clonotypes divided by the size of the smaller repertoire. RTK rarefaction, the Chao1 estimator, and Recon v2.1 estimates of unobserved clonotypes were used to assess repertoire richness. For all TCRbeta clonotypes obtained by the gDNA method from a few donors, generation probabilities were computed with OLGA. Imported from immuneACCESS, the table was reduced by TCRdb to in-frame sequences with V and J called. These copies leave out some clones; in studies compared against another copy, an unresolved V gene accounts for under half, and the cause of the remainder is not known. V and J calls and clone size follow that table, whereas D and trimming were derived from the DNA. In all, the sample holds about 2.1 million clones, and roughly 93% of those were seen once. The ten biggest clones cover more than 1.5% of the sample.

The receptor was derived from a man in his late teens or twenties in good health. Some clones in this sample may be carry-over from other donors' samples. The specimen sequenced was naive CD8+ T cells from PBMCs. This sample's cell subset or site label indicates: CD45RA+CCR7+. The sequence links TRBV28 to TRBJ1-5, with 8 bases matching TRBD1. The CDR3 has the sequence CASSLIRGRQPQHF. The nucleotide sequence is TGTGCCAGCAGTTTAATCAGGGGGCGGCAGCCCCAGCATTTT. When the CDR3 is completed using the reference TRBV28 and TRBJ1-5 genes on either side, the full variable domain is DVKVTQSSRYLVKRTGEKVFLECVQDMDHENMFWYRQDPGLGLRLIYFSYDVKMKEKGDIPEGYSVSREKKERFSLILESASTNQTSMYLCASSLIRGRQPQHFGDGTRLSIL.